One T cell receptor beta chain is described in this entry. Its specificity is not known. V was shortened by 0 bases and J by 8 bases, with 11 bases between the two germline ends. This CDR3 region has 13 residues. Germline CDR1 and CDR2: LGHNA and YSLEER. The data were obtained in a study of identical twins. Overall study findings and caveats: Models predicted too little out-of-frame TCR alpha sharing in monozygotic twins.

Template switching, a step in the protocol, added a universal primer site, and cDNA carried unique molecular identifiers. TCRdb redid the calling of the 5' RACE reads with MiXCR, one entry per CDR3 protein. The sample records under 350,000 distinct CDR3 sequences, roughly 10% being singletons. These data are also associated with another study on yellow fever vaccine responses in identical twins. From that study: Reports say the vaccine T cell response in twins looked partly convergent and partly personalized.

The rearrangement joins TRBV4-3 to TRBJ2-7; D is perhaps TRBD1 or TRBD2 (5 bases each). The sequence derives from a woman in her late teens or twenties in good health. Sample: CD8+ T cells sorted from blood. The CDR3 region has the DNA TGCGCCAGCAGCCAAGACATGGGGGTCAAGCAGTACTTC. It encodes CASSQDMGVKQYF.